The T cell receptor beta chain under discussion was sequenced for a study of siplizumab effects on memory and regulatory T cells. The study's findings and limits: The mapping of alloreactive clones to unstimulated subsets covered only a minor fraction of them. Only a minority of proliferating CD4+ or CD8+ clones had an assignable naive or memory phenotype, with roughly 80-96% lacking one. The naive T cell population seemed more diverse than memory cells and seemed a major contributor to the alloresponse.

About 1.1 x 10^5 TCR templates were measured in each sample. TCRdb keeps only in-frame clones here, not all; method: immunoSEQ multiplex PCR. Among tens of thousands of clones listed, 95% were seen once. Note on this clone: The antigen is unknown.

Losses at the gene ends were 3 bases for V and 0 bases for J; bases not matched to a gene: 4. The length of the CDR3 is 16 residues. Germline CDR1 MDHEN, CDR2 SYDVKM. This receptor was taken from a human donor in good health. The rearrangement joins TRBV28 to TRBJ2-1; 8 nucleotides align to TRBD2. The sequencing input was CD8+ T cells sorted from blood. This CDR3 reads CASSLVSGSSYNEQFF. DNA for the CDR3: TGTGCCAGCAGTTTGGTAAGCGGGAGCTCCTACAATGAGCAGTTCTTC.